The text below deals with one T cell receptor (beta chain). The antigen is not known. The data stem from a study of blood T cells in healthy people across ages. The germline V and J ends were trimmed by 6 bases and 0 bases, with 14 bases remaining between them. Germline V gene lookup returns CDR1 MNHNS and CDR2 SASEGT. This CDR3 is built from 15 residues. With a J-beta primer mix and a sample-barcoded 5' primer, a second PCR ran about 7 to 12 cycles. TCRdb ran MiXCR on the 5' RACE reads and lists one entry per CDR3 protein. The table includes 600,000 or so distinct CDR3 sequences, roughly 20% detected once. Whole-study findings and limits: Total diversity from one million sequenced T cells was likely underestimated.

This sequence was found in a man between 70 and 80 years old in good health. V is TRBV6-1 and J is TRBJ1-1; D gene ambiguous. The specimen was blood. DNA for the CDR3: TGTGCCAGCAGCAACACCAGAACTATGAACACTGAAGCTTTCTTT. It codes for CASSNTRTMNTEAFF.